The 4 T cell receptor beta chains reported below all come from one sample, sequenced in a study of T cells in Graves' hyperthyroidism and ophthalmopathy. RNA transcripts were the template for amplifying TCR beta CDR3 regions. First-round RT-PCR of the TCR CDR3 relied on the HTBI primer set. TCRdb reprocessed the multiplex PCR reads with MiXCR, giving one entry per CDR3 protein. The table lists 300,000 or so distinct CDR3 sequences, roughly a fifth of them singletons, with 50% to 65% in the top ten. The sample consisted of blood. All receptors derive from a woman in her forties or fifties with Graves' hyperthyroidism.

The table lists this clonotype with many counts. The chain combines TRBV7-3 with TRBJ2-7; maybe TRBD2 (5 bases). Germline V gene lookup returns CDR1 SGHTA and CDR2 FQGTGA. Trimming took off 0 bases at V and 5 bases at J, with 14 bases between the two ends. The CDR3 length is 15 residues. The CDR3: CASSLTGGSPHEQYF. The CDR3 bases are TGTGCCAGCAGCTTAACGGGTGGGAGCCCCCACGAGCAGTACTTC.

This clonotype was picked up a small number of times. The rearrangement joins TRBV11-3 to TRBJ2-5; TRBD2 agrees at 8 bases. J was trimmed by 7 bases and V by 7 bases; bases with no gene match: 20. Germline lookup yields CDR1 SGHNT and CDR2 YENEEA. The length of the CDR3 is 17 residues. CDR3 bases: TGTGCCAGCACCCTGGCCGGAAAGGGACTAGTGTCGCGGACCCAGTACTTC. Translating it yields CASTLAGKGLVSRTQYF.

Only a few counts were recorded for this clonotype. The genes are TRBV25-1 and TRBJ2-2, with D tentatively TRBD1 or TRBD2 (6 bases each). The V gene lost 5 bases and the J gene lost 7 bases, with 20 bases spanning the gap. The V gene's germline CDR1 is MGHDK and CDR2 SYGVNS. This CDR3 has 16 residues. CDR3 protein: CASSPRVGGVGGELFF. In nucleotides, the CDR3 is TGTGCCAGCAGTCCCCGAGTCGGGGGCGTCGGCGGGGAGCTGTTTTTT. The variable domain in full, with the rest retrieved from reference TRBV25-1 and TRBJ2-2, is EADIYQTPRYLVIGTGKKITLECSQTMGHDKMYWYQQDPGMELHLIHYSYGVNSTEKGDLSSESTVSRIRTEHFPLTLESARPSHTSQYLCASSPRVGGVGGELFFGEGSRLTVL.

The chain employs TRBV20-1 and TRBJ1-5; tentative D call: TRBD1 (6 bases). V shed 3 bases and J shed 0 bases, with 18 bases lying between them. Germline assignment: CDR1 DFQATT and CDR2 SNEGSKA (reference sequence). The CDR3 spans 17 residues. CDR3 sequence: CSARGGGGKGSNQPQHF. The DNA for the CDR3 is TGCAGTGCTAGGGGTGGAGGGGGTAAGGGTAGCAATCAGCCCCAGCATTTT.